The clone carrying this T cell receptor beta chain was seen ten or more times. What it binds is unknown. This sample is drawn from a study of CD8 T cells in ankylosing spondylitis. General observations from the study: About 8 highly homologous variants formed a TCR beta motif that appeared characteristic of ankylosing spondylitis blood. Within peripheral blood, clones linked to disease were CD8+ and relatively rare. A subset of motif variants has previously been described in the synovial fluid and blood of reactive arthritis. In ankylosing spondylitis patients, matched synovial fluid reportedly showed significant enrichment of disease-linked clones.

Each TCR beta library was made by quantitative 5'-RACE that incorporated molecular barcodes. Each CDR3 protein gets one entry after TCRdb re-called the 5' RACE reads with MiXCR. This repertoire shows hundreds of thousands of distinct CDR3 sequences, about 10% found once; its top ten account for approximately 0.5%. The receptor comes from a male donor with ankylosing spondylitis. Sample: blood, either unsorted or a sorted T cell fraction (not recorded which).

The CDR3 DNA follows: TGCAGTGCTATGGGAATCCGGGAAAAGTTCTCCTACAATGAGCAGTTCTTC. This encodes CSAMGIREKFSYNEQFF. The V and J genes are TRBV20-1 and TRBJ2-1, with TRBD2 as a possible D gene (5 bases). This CDR3 is built from 17 residues. From germline, CDR1 is DFQATT and CDR2 SNEGSKA (reference sequence). The V end lost 4 bases, the J end lost 0 bases, and 19 bases lay between the germline ends.